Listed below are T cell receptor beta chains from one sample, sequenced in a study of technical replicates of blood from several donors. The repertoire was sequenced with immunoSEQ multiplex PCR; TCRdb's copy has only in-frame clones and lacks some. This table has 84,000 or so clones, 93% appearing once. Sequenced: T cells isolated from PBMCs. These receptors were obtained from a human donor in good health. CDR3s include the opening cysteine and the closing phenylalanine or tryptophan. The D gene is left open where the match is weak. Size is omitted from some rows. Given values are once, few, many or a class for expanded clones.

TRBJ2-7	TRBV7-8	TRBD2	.	CASSLVGGTSSYEQYF	TGTGCCAGCAGCTTAGTGGGAGGGACCAGCTCCTACGAGCAGTACTTC
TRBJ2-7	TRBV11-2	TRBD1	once	CASSLVQGALDEQYF	TGTGCCAGCAGCTTAGTACAGGGGGCGCTCGACGAGCAGTACTTC
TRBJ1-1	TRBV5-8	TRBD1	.	CASSLDRGPVNTEAFF	TGTGCCAGCAGTTTGGACAGGGGGCCTGTGAACACTGAAGCTTTCTTT
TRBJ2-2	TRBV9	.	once	CASSVVGVRYDTGELFF	TGTGCCAGCAGCGTAGTAGGGGTTCGGTATGACACCGGGGAGCTGTTTTTT
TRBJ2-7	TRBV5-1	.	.	CASSATPGVYEQYF	TGCGCCAGCAGCGCGACCCCAGGGGTCTACGAGCAGTACTTC
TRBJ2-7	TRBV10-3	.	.	CAIKGGGAHEQYF	TGTGCCATCAAAGGGGGGGGAGCCCACGAGCAGTACTTC
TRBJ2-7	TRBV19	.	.	CASSIFQGSYEQYF	TGTGCCAGTAGTATCTTCCAGGGCTCCTACGAGCAGTACTTC
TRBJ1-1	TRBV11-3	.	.	CASSPYGGPEAFF	TGTGCCAGCAGCCCTTACGGGGGGCCTGAAGCTTTCTTT
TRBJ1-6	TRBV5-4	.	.	CASSRGDSPLHF	TGTGCCAGCAGCCGCGGAGATTCACCCCTCCACTTT
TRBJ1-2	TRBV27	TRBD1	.	CASTGTGGNYGYTF	TGTGCCAGCACCGGGACAGGGGGCAACTATGGCTACACCTTC